This T cell receptor (beta chain) was captured by sequencing in a study of molecular identifiers for immune sequencing clone quantification. For naive CD8 T cells, sorting used the CD8+CD4-CCR7+CD45RA+ phenotype. The germline V gene encodes CDR1 LGHNA and CDR2 YSLEER. The CDR3 extends over 19 amino acids. The ends lost 0 bases at V and 0 bases at J; junction bases unmatched: 7. TCRdb used MiXCR to reprocess the PCR reads, holding one entry per CDR3 protein. The sample consists of some 320,000 distinct CDR3 sequences, roughly 24% of them appearing once. The origin of this receptor is a human donor in good health. Some libraries in this study had Jurkat cell RNA spiked in. The chain uses TRBV4-3 and TRBJ1-6; 8 bases line up with TRBD1. The specimen was naive CD8+ T cells from blood, with Jurkat cell RNA spiked in. Documented subset: FACS-sorted CD8+CD4-CCR7+CD45RA+ naive T cells. The CDR3 loop is CASSQDSYRGSSYNSPLHF. The CDR3 nucleotides are TGCGCCAGCAGCCAAGACTCCTACAGGGGGAGCTCCTATAATTCACCCCTCCACTTT.